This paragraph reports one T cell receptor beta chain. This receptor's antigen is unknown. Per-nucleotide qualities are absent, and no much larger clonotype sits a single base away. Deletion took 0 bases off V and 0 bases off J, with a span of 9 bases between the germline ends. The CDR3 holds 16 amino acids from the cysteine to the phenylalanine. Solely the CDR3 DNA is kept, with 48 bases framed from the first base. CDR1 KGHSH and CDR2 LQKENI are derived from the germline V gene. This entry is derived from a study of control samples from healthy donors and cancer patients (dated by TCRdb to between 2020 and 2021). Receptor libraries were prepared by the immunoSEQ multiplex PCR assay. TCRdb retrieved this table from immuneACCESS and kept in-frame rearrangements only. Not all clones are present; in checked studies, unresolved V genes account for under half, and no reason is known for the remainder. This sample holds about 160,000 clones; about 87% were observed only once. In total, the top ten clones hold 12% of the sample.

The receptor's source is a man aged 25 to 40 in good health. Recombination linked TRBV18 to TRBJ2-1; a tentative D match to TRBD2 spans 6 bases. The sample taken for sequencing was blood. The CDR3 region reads CASSPPGRSSYNEQFF. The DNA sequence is TGTGCCAGCTCACCACCGGGGAGGAGCTCCTACAATGAGCAGTTCTTC.